One sample yielded the 30 T cell receptor beta chains listed below, sequenced in a study of T cell repertoires in cytomegalovirus infection. For these receptors, no antigen is known. TCRdb fed the reads into MiXCR, producing one record per CDR3 protein. The table records 450,000 to 550,000 distinct CDR3 sequences, under 55% of them present only once. The sequenced sample was cultured PBMCs, obtained from culture after CMV antigen stimulation. These receptors were obtained from a human donor in good health (CMV status not recorded). Some clones in this sample may be carry-over from other donors' samples.

The chain links TRBV7-8 to TRBJ2-2; 10 bases match TRBD2. The germline gives CDR1 SGHVS, CDR2 FQNEAQ. The V segment lost 3 bases and the J segment 6 bases; nucleotides outside the gene matches: 7. The CDR3 length is 16 residues. Here the CDR3 DNA reads TGTGCCAGCAGCTTCACTACTAGCGGGGTGGCCGGGGAGCTGTTTTTT. It is translated as CASSFTTSGVAGELFF.

This clonotype was detected only a few times. The CDR3 nucleotides are TGCAGCGTTGAATTGAGCGGGAGGGTAGATACGCAGTATTTT. It codes for CSVELSGRVDTQYF. J is TRBJ2-3 and V is TRBV29-1; 10 nucleotides agree with TRBD2. CDR3 size: 14 residues. Losses at the gene ends were 2 bases for V and 5 bases for J; bases not matched to a gene: 4. Looked up from germline, CDR1 is SQVTM and CDR2 is ANQGSEA.

On this clonotype itself: Relative to the germline gene, one junction end is altered; a read error may explain this. The rearrangement joins TRBV6-2 or TRBV6-3 to TRBJ2-7; 11 bases map to TRBD2. This CDR3 comprises 17 residues. The germline V gene has CDR1 MNHEY and CDR2 SVGEGT. CDR3 residues: CASSDSRSSGRSYEQYF. CDR3 DNA sequence: TGTGCCAGCAGTGACTCTCGTTCTAGCGGGAGGAGTTACGAGCAGTACTTC.

V and J are TRBV6-5 and TRBJ1-2; 12 nucleotides align to TRBD1. V dropped 6 bases and J dropped 7; count of bases not matched to a gene: 6. Germline CDR1 MNHEY, CDR2 SVGAGI. The CDR3 is 14 residues long. CDR3 nucleotide sequence: TGTGCCAGCAGGGGACAGGGGGCATATCGTGGCTACACCTTC. As protein: CASRGQGAYRGYTF.

The CDR3 sequence: CASSPRGRGDNSPLHF. The CDR3 region has the DNA TGTGCCAGCAGCCCCCGGGGCAGGGGTGATAATTCACCCCTCCACTTT. The chain recombines TRBV7-9 with TRBJ1-6; a possible D gene is TRBD1 (6 bases). The CDR3 extends over 16 amino acids. Germline CDR1 and CDR2: SEHNR and FQNEAQ (reference sequence). V dropped 5 bases and J dropped 5 bases, with 16 bases sitting between them.

The J gene is TRBJ1-2, the V gene TRBV6-5; TRBD1 matches 8 bases. Trimming at V came to 10 bases and at J to 4 bases, leaving 14 bases not matched to a gene. The CDR3 is made up of 15 amino acids. Germline CDR1 and CDR2: MNHEY and SVGAGI. The CDR3 DNA reads TGTGCCATCAAACGCTCCGACAGGGGTAGCTATGGCTACACCTTC. This encodes CAIKRSDRGSYGYTF.

V usage is TRBV7-6 and J usage is TRBJ1-5, with TRBD1 matching 8 bases. The CDR3 sequence is 17 residues long. CDR1 is SGHVS and CDR2 is FNYEAQ in the germline V gene. V shed 1 base and J 0 bases; nucleotides not matched to a gene: 5. CDR3 loop: CASSLGTGRYSNQPQHF. The DNA for the CDR3 is TGTGCCAGCAGCTTAGGGACAGGGAGGTATAGCAATCAGCCCCAGCATTTT.

The DNA of the CDR3 is TGTGCCAGCAGGTCCCTAGCGGGAGGGCCCTACGAGCAGTACTTC. Its translation is CASRSLAGGPYEQYF. The J gene is TRBJ2-7, the V gene TRBV11-2, with 12 bases matching TRBD2. Trimming at V came to 6 bases and at J to 2 bases, leaving 5 bases not matched to a gene. Germline CDR1 reads SGHAT; CDR2 reads FQNNGV. The CDR3 consists of 15 residues.

The CDR3 sequence is CSVTGISYYEQYF. The CDR3 bases are TGCAGTGTCACAGGGATTTCCTACTACGAGCAGTACTTC. The rearrangement joins TRBV20-1 to TRBJ2-7; TRBD1 is a possible D gene (6 bases). The CDR3 contains 13 residues. Between the trimmed V and J ends, which lost 7 bases and 3 bases, there was a span of 16 bases. CDR1 and CDR2 (germline): DFQATT, SNEGSKA (reference sequence).

The chain recombines TRBV12-3 or TRBV12-4 with TRBJ2-7; D is perhaps TRBD1 or TRBD2 (5 bases each). The CDR3 extends over 15 amino acids. The ends were cut back, 5 bases at V and 6 bases at J, with 20 bases in the middle. The CDR3 DNA is TGTGCCAGCAGTGATGGGGGACGGGTGAGACGCGAGCAGTACTTC. It encodes CASSDGGRVRREQYF.

The CDR3 DNA sequence: TGTGCCAGCAGCACCCAGACAGGGGGCGCGACTGAAGCTTTCTTT. It translates to CASSTQTGGATEAFF. The chain joins TRBV5-5 to TRBJ1-1; 10 bases line up with TRBD1. Germline V gives CDR1 SGHKS, CDR2 YYEKEE (reference sequence). J gave up 5 bases and V 4 bases, and 8 bases lay outside the gene matches. There are 15 residues in the CDR3.

Concerning this clonotype itself: It may be a read error: a sequence one base away is much more abundant. The V and J genes are TRBV7-2 and TRBJ2-7, with D hard to call. The CDR3 has 12 residues. The V gene lost 2 bases and the J gene lost 3 bases, with 5 bases spanning the gap. In germline, CDR1 is SGHTA, CDR2 FQGNSA. In DNA, the CDR3 is TGTGCCAGCAGCTTAACTTACTACGAGCAGTACTTC. It encodes CASSLTYYEQYF.

This clonotype turned up a few times. The chain employs TRBV7-9 and TRBJ2-3; D is ambiguous. Between the trimmed V and J ends, which lost 3 bases and 2 bases, there was a span of 15 bases. From germline, CDR1 is SEHNR and CDR2 FQNEAQ (reference sequence). This CDR3 is built from 16 residues. The CDR3, as DNA: TGTGCCAGCAGCTTTTATGGTCTCGGCCCCACAGATACGCAGTATTTT. This codes for CASSFYGLGPTDTQYF.

This clonotype was counted a single time. The rearrangement uses TRBV12-3 or TRBV12-4 and TRBJ2-3, with TRBD2 matching 9 bases. V lost 6 bases and J lost 12; bases outside the gene matches: 7. The CDR3 extends over 12 amino acids. The CDR3 region is CASRAGGPIQYF. The CDR3, as DNA: TGTGCCAGCAGAGCGGGGGGCCCCATTCAGTATTTT.

The CDR3, as DNA: TGCAGCGCACTACTAGCGGGCCTCCAGGAGACCCAGTACTTC. This encodes CSALLAGLQETQYF. The chain joins TRBV29-1 to TRBJ2-5; 9 bases fit TRBD2. Unmatched junction bases numbered 11, after V lost 7 bases and J lost 5 bases. The CDR3 loop spans 14 amino acids. Germline V lookup: CDR1 SQVTM, CDR2 ANQGSEA.

This chain joins TRBV2 and TRBJ1-6, with a tentative D call TRBD1 (5 bases). V was cut by 6 bases and J by 12 bases, with 15 bases left in between. Germline-derived CDR1 and CDR2 are SNHLY and FYNNEI. There are 13 residues in the CDR3. As DNA, the CDR3 is TGTGCCAGCAGCCTGGGACTCCAGGTACCCCTCCACTTT. This encodes CASSLGLQVPLHF.

This sequence joins TRBV25-1 and TRBJ2-2; D gene unclear. The V and J ends lost 3 bases and 2 bases respectively, with 10 bases between them. Germline CDR1 is MGHDK and CDR2 is SYGVNS. This CDR3 has 15 residues. The CDR3 sequence: CASSDGRRNTGELFF. CDR3 DNA: TGTGCCAGCAGTGATGGACGGAGAAACACCGGGGAGCTGTTTTTT. The full variable domain, with the rest looked up from reference TRBV25-1 and TRBJ2-2, is EADIYQTPRYLVIGTGKKITLECSQTMGHDKMYWYQQDPGMELHLIHYSYGVNSTEKGDLSSESTVSRIRTEHFPLTLESARPSHTSQYLCASSDGRRNTGELFFGEGSRLTVL.

The DNA for the CDR3 is TGTGCCAGCAGCCGCCCAGGGAGAAATCAGCCCCAGCATTTT. Protein sequence: CASSRPGRNQPQHF. The chain combines TRBV7-8 with TRBJ1-5, with D maybe TRBD1 (5 bases). The CDR3 is 14 residues long. Germline V CDR1 and CDR2: SGHVS, FQNEAQ. Trimming cost V 5 bases and J 4 bases, with 12 bases left between them.

V usage is TRBV30 and J usage is TRBJ2-2; D gene unclear. Looked up from germline, CDR1 is GTSNPN and CDR2 is SVGIG (reference sequence). With 2 bases removed from V and 4 bases from J, the gap between germline ends came to 5 bases. The CDR3 extends over 12 amino acids. The CDR3 region has the DNA TGTGCCTGGAGTCTTAGCACCGGGGAGCTGTTTTTT. Translation: CAWSLSTGELFF. Supplemented by reference TRBV30 and TRBJ2-2, the full variable domain reads SQTIHQWPATLVQPVGSPLSLECTVEGTSNPNLYWYRQAAGRGLQLLFYSVGIGQISSEVPQNLSASRPQDRQFILSSKKLLLSDSGFYLCAWSLSTGELFFGEGSRLTVL.

V and J are TRBV19 and TRBJ1-5, with a weak D call TRBD1 (5 bases). CDR3 length: 12 residues. Trimming removed 10 bases at V and 8 bases at J, with 15 bases between. Germline CDR1 reads LNHDA; CDR2 reads SQIVND (reference sequence). The CDR3 DNA reads as TGTGCCACAGGTGGGGGGGGAGAGCCCCAGCATTTT. Its protein product is CATGGGGEPQHF.

This sequence joins TRBV15 and TRBJ2-7; no clear D gene. The CDR3 spans 12 residues. Germline CDR1 LNHNV, CDR2 YYDKDF (reference sequence). V was trimmed by 2 bases and J by 3 bases, leaving 5 bases between them. The CDR3 DNA reads TGTGCCACCAGCAGAACCGGCTACGAGCAGTACTTC. Protein product: CATSRTGYEQYF.

This chain joins TRBV20-1 and TRBJ2-3; 8 bases align to TRBD1. J was trimmed by 2 bases and V by 0 bases; bases with no gene match: 4. This CDR3 is 15 amino acids long. Germline CDR1 is DFQATT and CDR2 is SNEGSKA (reference sequence). CDR3 coding DNA: TGCAGTGCTAGAGACCCGGACAGGGACACAGATACGCAGTATTTT. It translates to CSARDPDRDTDTQYF.

The chain is built from TRBV7-2 and TRBJ2-7; TRBD2 matches at 12 bases. CDR1 SGHTA and CDR2 FQGNSA come from the germline V gene. The CDR3 loop spans 16 amino acids. With 3 bases clipped from V and 4 bases from J, the junction kept 7 bases outside the gene matches. The CDR3 DNA reads as TGTGCCAGCAGCTTCAGACTAGCGGGAGATCGATACGAGCAGTACTTC. Translated: CASSFRLAGDRYEQYF. Variable domain in full (rest from reference TRBV7-2 and TRBJ2-7): GAGVSQSPSNKVTEKGKDVELRCDPISGHTALYWYRQSLGQGLEFLIYFQGNSAPDKSGLPSDRFSAERTGGSVSTLTIQRTQQEDSAVYLCASSFRLAGDRYEQYFGPGTRLTVT.

This clonotype has more than one count but fewer than ten. This sequence joins TRBV7-2 and TRBJ2-3; D not certain. Trimming pared 5 bases from V and 3 bases from J, leaving 9 bases between. CDR3 length: 13 residues. Per the germline V gene, CDR1 is SGHTA and CDR2 is FQGNSA. The chain's CDR3 is CASSVAGTDTQYF. The DNA of the CDR3 is TGTGCCAGCAGCGTCGCCGGGACAGATACGCAGTATTTT.

The chain couples TRBV7-2 to TRBJ1-5; D uncertain. Trimming took 5 bases from V and 0 from J, leaving 11 bases between them. Germline CDR1 is SGHTA and CDR2 is FQGNSA. The CDR3 is 15 residues long. In DNA, the CDR3 is TGTGCCAGCAGCCCAGACGGGCATAGCAATCAGCCCCAGCATTTT. Translating it yields CASSPDGHSNQPQHF.

This rearrangement joins TRBV6-2 or TRBV6-3 to TRBJ2-7; D perhaps matches TRBD2 (6 bases). Germline CDR1 reads MNHEY; CDR2 reads SVGEGT. V was clipped by 2 bases and J by 3 bases, with 14 bases between them. This CDR3 contains 15 residues. CDR3 sequence reads: CASSYHGTAFYEQYF. In nucleotides, the CDR3 is TGTGCCAGCAGTTACCACGGGACTGCCTTCTACGAGCAGTACTTC.

The chain recombines TRBV4-1 with TRBJ2-1; D might be TRBD2 (5 bases). Germline V gives CDR1 MGHRA, CDR2 YSYEKL. The CDR3 has 16 residues. V lost 0 bases and J lost 10, with 19 bases in between. DNA for the CDR3: TGCGCCAGCAGCCAAGATTTCGGTTATTCGGGAAACGAGCAGTTCTTC. Its translation: CASSQDFGYSGNEQFF.

This clonotype was seen a few times. The rearrangement joins TRBV6-2 or TRBV6-3 to TRBJ2-7; 9 bases line up with TRBD1. Germline values: CDR1 MNHEY, CDR2 SVGEGT. J lost 5 bases, V lost 9 bases, and 8 bases had no gene match. CDR3 length: 13 residues. CDR3 DNA: TGTGCCAGTCGGACAGGGGAATTGGACGAGCAGTACTTC. Amino acids: CASRTGELDEQYF.

The chain couples TRBV20-1 to TRBJ1-4; maybe TRBD1 (6 bases). There are 14 residues in the CDR3. The V end lost 4 bases, the J end lost 0 bases, and 9 bases lay between the germline ends. Per the germline V gene, CDR1 is DFQATT and CDR2 is SNEGSKA (reference sequence). The CDR3 coding sequence is TGCAGTGCTACCCCAGGGGCAACTAATGAAAAACTGTTTTTT. Translation: CSATPGATNEKLFF.

This chain connects TRBV7-2 to TRBJ1-1; D gene ambiguous. CDR3 length: 10 amino acids. V was pared by 5 bases and J by 11 bases, with 9 bases between. Germline CDR1 reads SGHTA; CDR2 reads FQGNSA. CDR3 loop: CASSHAGAFF. CDR3 nucleotides: TGTGCCAGCAGCCACGCCGGGGCTTTCTTT.